Below are 21 T cell receptor beta chains sequenced from a single sample in a study of blood T cells in healthy people across ages. Together with a sample-barcoded 5' primer, a J-beta primer mix was included in a second PCR lasting roughly 7 to 11 cycles. From the 5' RACE reads, TCRdb called clonotypes with MiXCR, one entry per CDR3 protein. In the table there are 780,000 or so distinct CDR3 sequences, about 56% of which are singletons. Sequences were obtained from blood. All receptors derive from a man in his forties in good health.

The sample holds a few counts of this clonotype. This rearrangement joins TRBV29-1 to TRBJ2-5, with 11 nucleotides matching TRBD2. Germline values: CDR1 SQVTM, CDR2 ANQGSEA. Trimming took 5 bases from V and 3 from J; bases not matched to a gene: 14. This CDR3 has 17 residues. CDR3 region: CSVSAVTSGRGEETQYF. The CDR3 DNA follows: TGCAGCGTTTCGGCCGTAACTAGCGGGAGAGGAGAAGAGACCCAGTACTTC.

The CDR3 bases are TGTGCCAGCAGCTTCATCGGACAGGGATATGGCTACACCTTC. Its protein is CASSFIGQGYGYTF. J is TRBJ1-2 and V is TRBV7-9; 8 positions match TRBD1. V lost 3 bases to trimming and J lost 5 bases; unmatched junction nucleotides: 5. The CDR3 loop spans 14 amino acids. Germline values: CDR1 SEHNR, CDR2 FQNEAQ (reference sequence).

The chain joins TRBV12-3 or TRBV12-4 to TRBJ2-1; D might be TRBD1 (5 bases). Trimming cost V 7 bases and J 8 bases, with 12 bases left between them. The CDR3 is 12 amino acids. CDR3 DNA sequence: TGTGCCAGCACACGACAGAGCTATGAGCAGTTCTTC. As protein: CASTRQSYEQFF.

The CDR3: CASSETQYEQYF. As DNA, the CDR3 is TGCGCCAGCTCGGAAACCCAATACGAGCAGTACTTC. The V gene is TRBV5-1, the J gene TRBJ2-7; D is uncertain. CDR3 length: 12 amino acids. CDR1 and CDR2 from the germline V gene are SGHRS and YFSETQ. V was shortened by 7 bases and J by 4 bases, with 12 bases between the two germline ends.

The chain's CDR3 is CASSVDLAGAGNEQFF. The CDR3 region has the DNA TGTGCCAGCAGCGTAGACCTAGCGGGAGCGGGGAATGAGCAGTTCTTC. V usage is TRBV9 and J usage is TRBJ2-1, with 10 bases identical to TRBD2. V trimming: 0 bases; J trimming: 7 bases; junction bases outside the gene matches: 7. The CDR3 runs to 16 residues. CDR1 SGDLS and CDR2 YYNGEE come from the germline V gene.

The gene calls are TRBV28 and TRBJ2-5; 8 bases line up with TRBD2. The DNA end lines up better with TRBJ2-7; the J call may be wrong. Germline V gene sequence: CDR1 MDHEN, CDR2 SYDVKM. The CDR3 spans 15 residues. CDR3 coding DNA: TGTGCCAGCAGGCCCATACTAGCGGTTCCCTACGAGCAGTACTTC. Its translation is CASRPILAVPYEQYF.

The rearrangement links TRBV4-3 to TRBJ2-1; D remains ambiguous. Trimming took off 3 bases at V and 2 bases at J, with 14 bases between the two ends. The CDR3 totals 16 residues. Germline CDR1 and CDR2: LGHNA and YSLEER. The CDR3 bases are TGCGCCAGCAGCCACCGAACGGGTCAGACCTACAATGAGCAGTTCTTC. It is translated as CASSHRTGQTYNEQFF.

The chain carries TRBV7-3 and TRBJ2-1; TRBD1 is a possible D gene (7 bases). Germline V gene lookup returns CDR1 SGHTA and CDR2 FQGTGA. V was shortened by 5 bases and J by 0 bases, with 17 bases between the two germline ends. The CDR3 is 17 amino acids. The CDR3: CASSTQQGGISYNEQFF. The CDR3 nucleotides are TGTGCCAGCAGCACACAGCAGGGGGGAATCTCCTACAATGAGCAGTTCTTC. The complete variable domain, with remaining parts taken from reference TRBV7-3 and TRBJ2-1, reads GAGVSQTPSNKVTEKGKYVELRCDPISGHTALYWYRQSLGQGPEFLIYFQGTGAADDSGLPNDRFFAVRPEGSVSTLKIQRTERGDSAVYLCASSTQQGGISYNEQFFGPGTRLTVL.

The rearrangement joins TRBV5-1 to TRBJ1-1, with D tentatively TRBD1 (5 bases). The CDR3 sequence is 14 residues long. Germline CDR1 is SGHRS and CDR2 is YFSETQ. The germline V and J ends were trimmed by 4 bases and 3 bases, with 13 bases remaining between them. Written as DNA, the CDR3 is TGCGCCAGCAGCAACGGGACGGCGCACACTGAAGCTTTCTTT. It yields the protein CASSNGTAHTEAFF.

This clonotype appeared a few times. The rearrangement links TRBV29-1 to TRBJ2-1; 9 positions match TRBD1. The junction had 12 bases not matched to a gene; V was cut back by 8 bases and J by 7 bases. The length of the CDR3 is 14 residues. Germline V gene lookup returns CDR1 SQVTM and CDR2 ANQGSEA. DNA for the CDR3: TGCAGCACCCGGGACAGGGTGGGAGTGAATGAGCAGTTCTTC. It yields the protein CSTRDRVGVNEQFF.

The chain uses TRBV27 and TRBJ1-1; D call uncertain. The CDR3 loop spans 11 amino acids. Germline loops: CDR1 MNHEY, CDR2 SMNVEV (reference sequence). With 5 bases removed from V and 2 bases from J, the gap between germline ends came to 3 bases. The CDR3 DNA follows: TGTGCCAGCAGTCACAACACTGAAGCTTTCTTT. Translation gives CASSHNTEAFF.

J is TRBJ2-5 and V is TRBV3-1; tentative D call: TRBD2 (6 bases). Trimming stripped 4 bases from V and 0 bases from J, with 9 bases between. Germline lookup yields CDR1 LGHDT and CDR2 YNNKEL (reference sequence). CDR3 length: 14 amino acids. The CDR3 region has the DNA TGTGCCAGCAGCCGGGGGAGGTACCAAGAGACCCAGTACTTC. Its translation: CASSRGRYQETQYF.

This clonotype was recorded only once. The V gene is TRBV5-1, the J gene TRBJ2-3; TRBD2 matches 16 bases. Germline V CDR1 and CDR2: SGHRS, YFSETQ. The J segment lost 2 bases and the V segment lost 2 bases, leaving 11 bases of the junction unmatched. The CDR3 is made up of 20 amino acids. This chain's CDR3 is CASSFGTSGGAYNPTDTQYF. The CDR3 nucleotides are TGCGCCAGCAGCTTTGGGACTAGCGGGGGGGCGTACAACCCCACAGATACGCAGTATTTT.

The chain recombines TRBV6-5 with TRBJ1-2, with 8 bases fitting TRBD1. With 5 bases clipped from V and 4 bases from J, the junction kept 9 bases outside the gene matches. The CDR3 runs 15 residues. Germline CDR1 is MNHEY and CDR2 is SVGAGI. The CDR3 DNA is TGTGCCAGCAGTCCGGGACAGGACCTTTCCTATGGCTACACCTTC. It codes for CASSPGQDLSYGYTF.

A few counts support this clonotype. The chain recombines TRBV6-2 or TRBV6-3 with TRBJ2-7, with D possibly TRBD1 on 5 matching bases. The CDR3 contains 15 residues. Between the trimmed V and J ends, which lost 5 bases and 5 bases, there was a span of 19 bases. Germline V lookup: CDR1 MNHEY, CDR2 SVGEGT. In DNA, the CDR3 is TGTGCCAGCAGTAATCCTGGGGCTAGAACTGACGAGCAGTACTTC. Amino acid sequence: CASSNPGARTDEQYF.

The chain uses TRBV7-2 and TRBJ2-7; 8 bases agree with TRBD1. The germline gives CDR1 SGHTA, CDR2 FQGNSA. The CDR3 spans 15 residues. V was clipped by 5 bases and J by 7 bases; unmatched bases: 13. For the CDR3, the DNA is TGTGCCAGCAGCATACCGGGACAGGTGTATCGGGAGCAGTACTTC. It yields the protein CASSIPGQVYREQYF.

Only one count was recorded for this clonotype. This chain connects TRBV20-1 to TRBJ2-1, with 8 bases lining up with TRBD2. Germline CDR1 reads DFQATT; CDR2 reads SNEGSKA (reference sequence). V lost 0 bases and J lost 4; bases outside the gene matches: 8. The CDR3 extends over 16 amino acids. CDR3 sequence: CSARDRTSGLYNEQFF. The DNA of the CDR3 is TGCAGTGCTAGAGATCGAACTAGCGGCCTATACAATGAGCAGTTCTTC.

CDR3 residues: CASSQELAAGESSYEQYF. The CDR3 nucleotides are TGTGCCAGCAGCCAAGAATTGGCAGCGGGAGAGAGCTCCTACGAGCAGTACTTC. The rearrangement joins TRBV4-2 to TRBJ2-7, with 8 bases lining up with TRBD2. Germline V gene lookup returns CDR1 LGHNA and CDR2 YNFKEQ. The CDR3 length is 18 residues. V shed 0 bases and J 0 bases; nucleotides not matched to a gene: 10.

This clonotype was counted a few times. The V gene is TRBV7-2, the J gene TRBJ2-3, with D perhaps being TRBD1 or TRBD2 (5 bases each). Germline V gives CDR1 SGHTA, CDR2 FQGNSA. The CDR3 length is 14 residues. V lost 1 base to trimming and J lost 5 bases, with 10 bases between them. CDR3 sequence reads: CASSLGGVVDTQYF. The CDR3 region has the DNA TGTGCCAGCAGCTTAGGAGGGGTGGTAGATACGCAGTATTTT.

J is TRBJ2-7 and V is TRBV20-1; 11 bases map to TRBD2. The CDR3 is 15 amino acids. The V gene end was trimmed by 4 bases and the J gene end by 7 bases; junction bases not matched to a gene: 12. Germline V gene lookup returns CDR1 DFQATT and CDR2 SNEGSKA (reference sequence). CDR3 in amino acids: CSATSLAGGVGEQYF. CDR3 coding DNA: TGCAGTGCTACCTCCCTAGCGGGGGGCGTTGGGGAGCAGTACTTC.

The chain couples TRBV5-1 to TRBJ2-7, with D uncertain. Germline V lookup: CDR1 SGHRS, CDR2 YFSETQ. V gave up 0 bases and J gave up 9 bases, with 16 bases separating them. The CDR3 is made up of 14 amino acids. The CDR3 DNA reads as TGCGCCAGCAGCTTGGCCATGCTTGGCGAATGGCAGTACTTC. It encodes CASSLAMLGEWQYF.